This record concerns one T cell receptor beta chain sequence. The target antigen is unknown. This specimen belongs to a study of shared clonotypes between healthy human individuals. TCRdb's copy holds only in-frame clones and misses some; the assay was immunoSEQ multiplex PCR. Of roughly 650,000 clones in the sample, 97% were seen once. Study-wide points: An expected dependence of interdonor clonotype sharing on sequencing depth was noted.

The clonotype was recovered from a woman between 25 and 40 years old in good health. The material sequenced was naive CD4+ T cells sorted from blood. Specified subset: CD45RA+ positively selected.

In nucleotides, the CDR3 is TGCAGCGTTGGGTGGGCCGAATCCTACAATGAGCAGTTCTTC. It translates to CSVGWAESYNEQFF. This chain connects TRBV29-1 to TRBJ2-1; unclear D gene. Trimming took off 4 bases at V and 1 base at J, with 11 bases between the two ends. The CDR3 length is 14 residues. Germline CDR1 and CDR2: SQVTM and ANQGSEA.